The clone carrying this T cell receptor beta chain was detected once. Generated by immunoSEQ multiplex PCR, the TCRdb table keeps only in-frame clones and is missing some. There are approximately 40,000 clones in the sample; about 86% occur only once, and under 25% lies in the top ten. The length of the CDR3 is 16 residues. The V and J ends lost 5 bases and 4 bases, in that order; junction bases with no gene match: 8. Germline V gene lookup returns CDR1 SGHAT and CDR2 FQNNGV. Documented time point: peripheral blood 6 weeks after treatment start. This record comes from a study of PD-L1 blockade in urothelial cancer. The wider study: A median approximately 140,000 T cells were found in blood samples.

The sample consisted of PBMCs, taken around atezolizumab (anti-PD-L1) treatment. This TCR came from a man aged 55 to 69 with urothelial cancer. The chain is built from TRBV11-2 and TRBJ2-2, with 9 bases fitting TRBD2. CDR3 loop: CASSLRTSAGTGELFF. CDR3 DNA: TGTGCCAGCAGCCTACGGACTAGCGCCGGCACCGGGGAGCTGTTTTTT.